Listed below are T cell receptor delta chains from one sample, sequenced in a study of gamma-delta chains in newborns, infants, children. TCRdb fed the reads to CATT. This sample has under 8,000 delta-chain clones; over 2% occur once, and the top ten carry about 10%. The sample comprised blood. The receptors come from a child who was a newborn, infant or young child, either healthy, febrile or measles-vaccinated (not recorded which). Both conserved end residues are part of each CDR3. Each record gives: V gene, CDR3 length, D gene, J gene, clone size, CDR3 protein, CDR3 DNA. A D gene is named only where the DNA matches it firmly. Size is stated for part of the rows, as once, few or many counts, or as a class when the clone is expanded.

>TRDV2|16|TRDD3|TRDJ3|large
CACDILGDDDTRQMFF
TGTGCCTGTGACATACTGGGGGATGATGACACCCGACAGATGTTTTTC
>TRDV1|17|-|TRDJ2|medium-sized
CALGPKGWPGDPAQLFF
TGTGCTCTTGGCCCAAAGGGGTGGCCTGGGGATCCAGCACAACTCTTCTTT
>TRDV2|18|TRDD3|TRDJ3|large
CACDILGADSWDTRQMFF
TGTGCCTGTGACATACTGGGGGCCGACTCCTGGGACACCCGACAGATGTTTTTC
>TRDV2|18|TRDD3|TRDJ1|medium-sized
CACDTGTGGYRDTDKLIF
TGTGCCTGTGACACCGGTACTGGGGGATACCGGGACACCGATAAACTCATCTTT
>TRDV2|18|TRDD3|TRDJ3|-
CACDTAGGYSWDTRQMFF
TGTGCCTGTGACACCGCTGGGGGGTACTCCTGGGACACCCGGCAAATGTTTTTC
>TRDV3|19|TRDD3|TRDJ1|medium-sized
CAFKGLRILGDTGTDKLIF
TGTGCCTTTAAAGGCCTTCGAATACTGGGGGATACGGGCACCGATAAACTCATCTTT
>TRDV3|20|TRDD3|TRDJ2|medium-sized
CAFKMGPSTYWGHMTAQLFF
TGTGCCTTTAAGATGGGGCCCTCTACCTACTGGGGGCACATGACAGCACAACTCTTCTTT
>TRDV1|18|TRDD3|TRDJ1|few
CALGRKGGRLLGDGRLIF
TGTGCTCTTGGGAGGAAAGGGGGAAGGTTACTGGGGGACGGCAGGCTCATCTTT
>TRDV2|14|TRDD3|TRDJ1|few
CACDGGYDTDKLIF
TGTGCCTGTGACGGGGGATACGACACCGATAAACTCATCTTT
>TRDV2|18|-|TRDJ3|medium-sized
CACDTWGGSSWDTRQMFF
TGTGCCTGTGACACCTGGGGGGGAAGCTCCTGGGACACCCGACAGATGTTTTTC
>TRDV2|17|TRDD3|TRDJ3|medium-sized
CACDTWGINGDTRQMFF
TGTGCCTGTGACACCTGGGGGATAAACGGGGACACCCGACAGATGTTTTTC
>TRDV1|14|-|TRDJ1|medium-sized
CALGEGGSHDKLIF
TGTGCTCTTGGGGAAGGTGGATCCCACGATAAACTCATCTTT
>TRDV2|21|TRDD3|TRDJ3|many
CACDPTGGLGLRSWDARQMFF
TGTGCCTGTGACCCCACTGGGGGACTGGGCCTTCGCTCCTGGGACGCCCGACAGATGTTTTTC
>TRDV2|15|TRDD3|TRDJ2|medium-sized
CACDTVGDPMGQLFF
TGTGCCTGTGACACCGTGGGGGATCCCATGGGACAACTCTTCTTT
>TRDV2|15|TRDD3|TRDJ2|-
CACDTLGDLTAHLFF
TGTGCCTGTGACACCTTGGGGGATTTGACTGCACACCTCTTCTTT
>TRDV2|18|-|TRDJ3|medium-sized
CACDTGGLFSWDTRQMFF
TGTGCCTGTGACACCGGGGGTTTATTCTCCTGGGACACCCGACAGATGTTTTTC
>TRDV2|18|TRDD3|TRDJ1|few
CACDTGTGGYRDTDKLIF
TGTGCCTGCGACACCGGCACTGGGGGATACCGGGACACCGATAAACTCATCTTT
>TRDV2|18|TRDD3|TRDJ3|large
CACDNTGGYSWDTRQMFF
TGTGCCTGTGACAATACTGGGGGATACTCCTGGGACACCCGACAGATGTTTTTC
>TRDV2|20|TRDD3|TRDJ3|medium-sized
CACDTVLGDTVSWDTRQMFF
TGTGCCTGTGACACCGTACTGGGGGATACGGTTTCCTGGGACACCCGACAGATGTTTTTC
>TRDV1|20|TRDD3|TRDJ1|medium-sized
CALGNPPFTGGYPYTDKLIF
TGTGCTCTTGGAAACCCCCCATTTACTGGGGGATACCCTTACACCGATAAACTCATCTTT
>TRDV2|18|TRDD3|TRDJ3|medium-sized
CACDWGTPSSWDTRQMFF
TGTGCCTGTGACTGGGGGACCCCTAGCTCCTGGGACACCCGACAGATGTTTTTC
>TRDV2|18|-|TRDJ3|-
CACDRSHPYSWDTRQMFF
TGTGCCTGTGACAGAAGCCACCCCTACTCCTGGGACACCCGACAGATGTTTTTC
>TRDV2|17|TRDD3|TRDJ2|medium-sized
CACDLLGDIGLTAQLFF
TGTGCCTGTGATCTACTGGGGGATATAGGGCTGACAGCACAACTCTTCTTT
>TRDV1|18|TRDD3|TRDJ1|medium-sized
CALGERTNWGIRADKLIF
TGTGCTCTTGGGGAACGTACTAACTGGGGGATACGCGCCGATAAACTCATCTTT
>TRDV2|16|-|TRDJ2|many
CACDTVGATLTAQLFF
TGTGCCTGTGACACCGTGGGGGCTACTTTGACAGCCCAACTCTTCTTT
>TRDV2|21|TRDD3|TRDJ3|medium-sized
CACDTVLGDTRSSWDTRQMFF
TGTGCCTGTGACACCGTACTGGGGGATACAAGGAGCTCCTGGGACACCCGACAGATGTTTTTC
>TRDV2|19|TRDD3|TRDJ3|medium-sized
CACDTVLGDYSWDTRQMFF
TGTGCCTGTGACACCGTACTGGGGGATTACTCCTGGGACACCCGACAGATGTTTTTC
>TRDV2|21|TRDD3|TRDJ3|medium-sized
CACDTGGLLGDNSWDTRQMFF
TGTGCCTGTGACACAGGGGGCCTACTGGGGGATAACTCCTGGGACACCCGACAGATGTTTTTC
>TRDV2|19|TRDD3|TRDJ3|few
CACDSLKGGYSWDTRQMFF
TGTGCCTGTGACTCTTTGAAAGGGGGATACTCCTGGGACACCCGACAGATGTTTTTT
>TRDV2|22|TRDD3|TRDJ3|few
CACDTVKGTGGLSFWDTRQMFF
TGTGCCTGTGACACCGTAAAAGGTACTGGGGGCCTAAGCTTCTGGGACACCCGACAGATGTTTTTC
>TRDV2|18|-|TRDJ3|medium-sized
CACDTGGASSWDTRQMFF
TGTGCCTGTGACACCGGAGGGGCCAGCTCCTGGGACACCCGACAGATGTTTTTC
>TRDV2|20|TRDD3|TRDJ3|medium-sized
CACDPLLGDTKSWDTRQMFF
TGTGCCTGTGACCCTCTACTGGGGGATACAAAGTCCTGGGACACCCGACAGATGTTTTTC
>TRDV2|20|-|TRDJ3|-
CACDTGGVGDPSWDTRQMFF
TGTGCCTGTGACACCGGTGGAGTGGGGGACCCTTCCTGGGACACCCGCCAGATGTTTTTC
>TRDV2|19|TRDD3|TRDJ3|medium-sized
CACDILGDKGSWDTRQMFF
TGTGCCTGTGACATACTGGGGGATAAAGGCTCCTGGGACACCCGACAGATGTTTTTC
>TRDV2|16|TRDD3|TRDJ1|large
CACDTTGGAPRDKLIF
TGTGCCTGTGACACTACTGGGGGTGCCCCTAGGGATAAACTCATCTTT
>TRDV2|15|TRDD3|TRDJ3|-
CACDTVLGDTRQMFF
TGTGCCTGTGACACCGTACTGGGGGATACCCGACAGATGTTTTTC
>TRDV2|16|TRDD3|TRDJ3|-
CACDILGAWDTRQMFF
TGTGCCTGTGACATACTGGGGGCTTGGGACACCCGCCAGATGTTTTTC
>TRDV2|15|-|TRDJ1|medium-sized
CACDALWGLTDKLIF
TGTGCCTGTGACGCGCTTTGGGGGCTCACCGATAAACTCATCTTT
>TRDV2|18|TRDD3|TRDJ3|medium-sized
CACDSLGGYSWDTRQMFF
TGTGCCTGTGACAGTCTGGGGGGATACTCCTGGGACACCCGACAGATGTTTTTC
>TRDV2|17|TRDD3|TRDJ3|medium-sized
CACDITGGSWDTRQMFF
TGTGCCTGTGACATTACTGGGGGCTCCTGGGACACCCGACAGATGTTTTTC
>TRDV1|18|-|TRDJ1|-
CALGELSLAPVGTDKLIF
TGTGCTCTTGGGGAACTAAGCCTGGCGCCTGTGGGGACCGATAAACTCATCTTT
>TRDV1|24|TRDD3|TRDJ1|-
CALGLLASLRDLGDPITYTDKLIF
TGTGCTCTTGGGCTACTCGCCTCCCTACGTGATTTGGGGGATCCCATTACGTACACCGATAAACTCATCTTT
>TRDV2|19|TRDD3|TRDJ3|medium-sized
CACDLTGGYASWDTRQMFF
TGTGCCTGTGATCTTACTGGGGGATACGCTTCCTGGGACACCCGACAGATGTTTTTC
>TRDV1|20|TRDD3|TRDJ1|medium-sized
CALGELEYDWGIRSTDKLIF
TGTGCTCTTGGGGAACTAGAATACGACTGGGGGATACGGAGCACCGATAAACTCATCTTT
>TRDV2|17|-|TRDJ3|few
CACDTVWASLDTRQMFF
TGTGCCTGTGACACCGTCTGGGCCTCCTTGGACACCCGACAGATGTTTTTC
>TRDV2|18|TRDD3|TRDJ3|medium-sized
CACDTAGIRSWDTRQMFF
TGTGCCTGTGACACGGCGGGGATACGCTCCTGGGACACCCGACAGATGTTTTTC
>TRDV1|18|TRDD3|TRDJ2|medium-sized
CALGETVWGIRGTAQLFF
TGTGCTCTTGGGGAAACCGTCTGGGGGATACGTGGGACAGCACAACTCTTCTTT
>TRDV2|19|TRDD3|TRDJ3|-
CACDTVLGDISWGTRQVFF
TGTGCCTGTGACACCGTACTGGGGGATATTTCCTGGGGCACCCGACAGGTGTTTTTC
>TRDV2|16|TRDD3|TRDJ3|medium-sized
CACDVLGDGDTRQMFF
TGTGCCTGTGACGTACTGGGGGATGGGGACACCCGACAGATGTTTTTC
>TRDV2|14|-|TRDJ2|medium-sized
CACDSTGLTAQLFF
TGTGCCTGTGACAGTACTGGTCTGACAGCACAACTCTTCTTT
>TRDV3|11|-|TRDJ1|-
CAFRGEDKLTF
TGTGCCTTTAGGGGGGAAGATAAACTCACCTTT
>TRDV2|18|-|TRDJ3|medium-sized
CACDTVRGNSWDTRQMFF
TGTGCCTGTGACACCGTTAGGGGGAACTCCTGGGACACCCGACAGATGTTTTTC